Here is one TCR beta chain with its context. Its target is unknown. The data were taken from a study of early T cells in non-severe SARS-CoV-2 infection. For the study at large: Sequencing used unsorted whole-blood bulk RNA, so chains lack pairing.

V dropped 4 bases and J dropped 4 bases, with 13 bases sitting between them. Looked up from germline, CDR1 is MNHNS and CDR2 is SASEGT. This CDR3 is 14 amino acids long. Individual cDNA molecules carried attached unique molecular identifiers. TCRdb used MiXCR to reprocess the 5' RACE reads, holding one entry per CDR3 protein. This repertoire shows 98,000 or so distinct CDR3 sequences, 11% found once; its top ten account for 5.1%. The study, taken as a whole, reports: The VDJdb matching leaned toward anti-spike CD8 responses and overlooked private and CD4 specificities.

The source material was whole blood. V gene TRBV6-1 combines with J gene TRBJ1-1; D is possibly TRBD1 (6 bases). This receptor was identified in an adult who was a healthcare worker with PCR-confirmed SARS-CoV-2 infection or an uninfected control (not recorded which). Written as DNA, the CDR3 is TGTGCCAGCAGTGGGGGGGCGCGGGTCACTGAAGCTTTCTTT. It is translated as CASSGGARVTEAFF.